What follows are 23 T cell receptor beta chains derived from one specimen sequenced in a study of T cell repertoires in cytomegalovirus infection. TCRdb redid the calling of the reads with MiXCR, one entry per CDR3 protein. The table records fewer than 200,000 distinct CDR3 sequences, roughly 9.8% of them present only once. The sequencing input was PBMCs. These receptors all stem from a human donor in good health (CMV status not recorded). Some clones in this sample may be carry-over from other donors' samples.

The sample holds many counts of this clonotype. The chain is built from TRBV20-1 and TRBJ2-7; the match to TRBD2 covers 9 bases. Germline CDR1 is DFQATT and CDR2 is SNEGSKA (reference sequence). Trimming removed 0 bases from V and 7 bases from J; junction bases left unmatched: 10. This CDR3 region has 15 residues. Here the CDR3 DNA reads TGCAGTGCTAGAGATCCGGGACTAGCCTTGTGGGAGCAGTACTTC. It is translated as CSARDPGLALWEQYF.

This clonotype was seen repeatedly, ten times or more. The chain joins TRBV6-1 to TRBJ2-7; D not certain. Deletions cut 1 base from V and 5 bases from J, with 12 bases between. CDR3 length: 14 amino acids. Germline-derived CDR1 and CDR2 are MNHNS and SASEGT. As DNA, the CDR3 is TGTGCCAGCAGTGAAGGGTATCTGAGCCACGAGCAGTACTTC. Translation gives CASSEGYLSHEQYF.

There are many counts of this clonotype. V gene TRBV5-6 combines with J gene TRBJ2-7; D is perhaps TRBD2 (6 bases). CDR1 is SGHDT and CDR2 is YYEEEE in the germline V gene. The length of the CDR3 is 14 residues. The V end lost 0 bases, the J end lost 1 base, and 8 bases lay between the germline ends. The CDR3 DNA reads TGTGCCAGCAGCTTGGTGGGAGGATCCTACGAGCAGTACGTC. Amino acids: CASSLVGGSYEQYV.

V and J are TRBV7-2 and TRBJ1-2; D remains ambiguous. The CDR3 loop spans 14 amino acids. Germline CDR1 reads SGHTA; CDR2 reads FQGNSA. V shed 7 bases and J shed 5 bases, with 17 bases lying between them. The CDR3 sequence is CASTLPGGWYGYTF. CDR3 DNA: TGTGCCAGCACCCTACCCGGCGGGTGGTATGGCTACACCTTC.

The chain uses TRBV20-1 and TRBJ2-5; TRBD1 aligns across 9 bases. The CDR3 is 14 amino acids. Germline CDR1 and CDR2: DFQATT and SNEGSKA (reference sequence). V gave up 5 bases and J gave up 4 bases; unmatched junction bases: 8. The CDR3 DNA reads as TGCAGTGCTCCTAGACAGGGGGAACGAGAGACCCAGTACTTC. Its protein product is CSAPRQGERETQYF.

This clonotype was counted at least ten times. The J gene is TRBJ2-5, the V gene TRBV7-9, with 10 bases fitting TRBD2. The J segment lost 5 bases and the V segment lost 4 bases, leaving 13 bases of the junction unmatched. This CDR3 spans 17 amino acids. The germline gives CDR1 SEHNR, CDR2 FQNEAQ (reference sequence). The CDR3 DNA reads TGTGCCAGCAGCTCGTCTCGCCATGGACTAGCGGAGGAGACCCAGTACTTC. Translating gives CASSSSRHGLAEETQYF.

This clonotype occurred many times. The chain combines TRBV7-2 with TRBJ2-7, with TRBD1 matching over 11 bases. Losses at the gene ends were 3 bases for V and 0 bases for J; bases not matched to a gene: 1. Germline CDR1 SGHTA, CDR2 FQGNSA. The CDR3 totals 15 residues. The CDR3 reads CASSLDRGPSYEQYF. The DNA for the CDR3 is TGTGCCAGCAGCTTGGACAGGGGGCCCTCCTACGAGCAGTACTTC.

A few counts support this clonotype. The chain uses TRBV20-1 and TRBJ1-2; D not certain. This CDR3 is 13 amino acids long. Germline V gene lookup returns CDR1 DFQATT and CDR2 SNEGSKA (reference sequence). Trimming shortened V by 4 bases and J by 0 bases, and 9 bases separated the two germline ends. This CDR3 reads CSATPGANYGYTF. The CDR3 DNA follows: TGCAGTGCTACCCCGGGAGCTAACTATGGCTACACCTTC.

A few counts support this clonotype. This chain joins TRBV12-3 or TRBV12-4 and TRBJ2-7; D unclear. The CDR3 extends over 12 amino acids. The V end lost 4 bases, the J end lost 3 bases, and 7 bases lay between the germline ends. As DNA, the CDR3 is TGTGCCAGCAGTTACCGGAGCTACGAGCAGTACTTC. Translated: CASSYRSYEQYF.

This clonotype was recorded many times. V gene TRBV7-2 combines with J gene TRBJ1-2; TRBD1 agrees at 7 bases. The germline gives CDR1 SGHTA, CDR2 FQGNSA. V lost 4 bases to trimming and J lost 3 bases; unmatched junction nucleotides: 5. The CDR3 covers 14 residues. The CDR3 sequence is CASSSGQQDYGYTF. The CDR3 region has the DNA TGTGCCAGCAGCTCGGGACAGCAGGACTATGGCTACACCTTC.

This clonotype occurred many times. The V and J genes are TRBV10-3 and TRBJ1-5; the match to TRBD1 covers 7 bases. This CDR3 spans 16 amino acids. The V segment lost 10 bases and the J segment 4 bases; nucleotides outside the gene matches: 16. Germline values: CDR1 ENHRY, CDR2 SYGVKD. CDR3 sequence: CATKARTSTGNQPQHF. The CDR3 DNA follows: TGTGCCACCAAAGCGCGAACTTCGACAGGGAATCAGCCCCAGCATTTT.

The rearrangement uses TRBV7-9 and TRBJ2-3, with D possibly matching TRBD2 (5 bases). This CDR3 region has 17 residues. V was pared by 5 bases and J by 0 bases, with 18 bases between. Germline V gene data show CDR1 as SEHNR and CDR2 as FQNEAQ (reference sequence). CDR3 sequence reads: CASSLPEVQKSTDTQYF. The CDR3 nucleotides are TGTGCCAGCAGCCTCCCGGAGGTGCAGAAGAGCACAGATACGCAGTATTTT.

There are many counts of this clonotype. The chain has TRBV7-2 and TRBJ2-5; D possibly uses TRBD1 or TRBD2 (6 bases each). V lost 3 bases to trimming and J lost 5 bases, with 13 bases between them. This CDR3 is 14 amino acids long. The germline gives CDR1 SGHTA, CDR2 FQGNSA. The CDR3 coding sequence is TGTGCCAGCAGCTTCTACAGGGAGGTGGAGACCCAGTACTTC. This translates into CASSFYREVETQYF.

This clonotype was seen only a few times. This rearrangement joins TRBV29-1 to TRBJ1-1; 8 positions agree with TRBD1. After removal of 6 bases from V and 1 base from J, the junction contained 1 base not matched to a gene. Germline loops: CDR1 SQVTM, CDR2 ANQGSEA. CDR3 length: 12 residues. CDR3 amino acids: CSVGQGNTEAFF. DNA for the CDR3: TGCAGCGTCGGACAGGGGAACACTGAAGCTTTCTTT.

This clonotype was observed many times. The chain recombines TRBV15 with TRBJ2-1, with 9 nucleotides matching TRBD2. V lost 4 bases and J lost 4; bases outside the gene matches: 11. Germline lookup yields CDR1 LNHNV and CDR2 YYDKDF (reference sequence). There are 17 residues in the CDR3. The CDR3 is CATSKAGSGGLYNEQFF. In DNA, the CDR3 is TGTGCCACCAGCAAGGCGGGAAGCGGGGGGCTATACAATGAGCAGTTCTTC.

This clonotype was detected many times. This chain links TRBV7-2 with TRBJ1-1, with 8 bases lining up with TRBD1. V trimming: 2 bases; J trimming: 4 bases; junction bases outside the gene matches: 3. This CDR3 has 14 amino acids. Per the germline V gene, CDR1 is SGHTA and CDR2 is FQGNSA. The CDR3 region is CASSLLQGATEAFF. CDR3 DNA sequence: TGTGCCAGCAGCTTACTCCAGGGGGCCACTGAAGCTTTCTTT.

This clonotype was seen a few times. The chain recombines TRBV20-1 with TRBJ2-7; no clear D. V shed 3 bases and J shed 1 base, with 10 bases lying between them. The length of the CDR3 is 13 residues. The germline V gene encodes CDR1 DFQATT and CDR2 SNEGSKA (reference sequence). CDR3 residues: CSASHSRSYEQYF. DNA of the CDR3: TGCAGTGCTAGCCACAGCCGTTCCTACGAGCAGTACTTC.

This clonotype was counted ten times or more. The chain has TRBV7-2 and TRBJ1-1; D remains ambiguous. CDR3 length: 12 amino acids. Per the germline V gene, CDR1 is SGHTA and CDR2 is FQGNSA. Trimming pared 3 bases from V and 5 bases from J, leaving 7 bases between. The CDR3, as DNA: TGTGCCAGCAGCTTCGGGTTTACTGAAGCTTTCTTT. Its translation is CASSFGFTEAFF.

This clonotype has a count of ten or more. The V gene is TRBV4-3, the J gene TRBJ1-6; D is undetermined. Germline CDR1 is LGHNA and CDR2 is YSLEER. The CDR3 covers 13 residues. With 0 bases removed from V and 9 bases from J, the gap between germline ends came to 6 bases. This CDR3 reads CASSQDRPSPLHF. The CDR3 bases are TGCGCCAGCAGCCAAGATCGGCCTTCACCCCTCCACTTT.

CDR3 in amino acids: CASLGQTNTGELFF. The CDR3 region has the DNA TGTGCCAGCCTCGGACAGACGAACACCGGGGAGCTGTTTTTT. V and J are TRBV6-5 and TRBJ2-2; D perhaps matches TRBD1 (6 bases). This CDR3 region has 14 residues. CDR1 and CDR2 (germline): MNHEY, SVGAGI. Trimming shortened V by 8 bases and J by 0 bases, and 10 bases separated the two germline ends.

The V call is TRBV6-2 or TRBV6-3, the J call TRBJ2-2; 12 nucleotides agree with TRBD2. The V gene's germline CDR1 is MNHEY and CDR2 SVGEGT. J was trimmed by 3 bases and V by 2 bases; bases with no gene match: 7. The CDR3 spans 18 residues. The CDR3 nucleotides are TGTGCCAGCAGTTACACTAGCGGGAGGACGTCGGACACCGGGGAGCTGTTTTTT. Translation gives CASSYTSGRTSDTGELFF.

V is TRBV6-2 or TRBV6-3 and J is TRBJ2-7; 8 bases match TRBD2. Looked up from germline, CDR1 is MNHEY and CDR2 is SVGEGT. Trimming removed 7 bases from V and 0 bases from J; junction bases left unmatched: 11. CDR3 size: 16 residues. The CDR3 DNA reads as TGTGCCAGCATTGGTTTTGGTAGCGGGACCTCCTACGAGCAGTACTTC. This encodes CASIGFGSGTSYEQYF.

This clonotype has ten or more counts. The chain uses TRBV7-9 and TRBJ2-1; 10 bases line up with TRBD1. Trimming removed 8 bases from V and 8 bases from J; junction bases left unmatched: 6. Per the germline V gene, CDR1 is SEHNR and CDR2 is FQNEAQ (reference sequence). The CDR3 covers 13 residues. CDR3 in DNA: TGTGCCAGCGAGGGACAGGGGAACTATGAGCAGTTCTTC. Its translation is CASEGQGNYEQFF. Together with reference TRBV7-9 and TRBJ2-1, the CDR3 gives the full variable domain: DTGVSQNPRHKITKRGQNVTFRCDPISEHNRLYWYRQTLGQGPEFLTYFQNEAQLEKSRLLSDRFSAERPKGSFSTLEIQRTEQGDSAMYLCASEGQGNYEQFFGPGTRLTVL.